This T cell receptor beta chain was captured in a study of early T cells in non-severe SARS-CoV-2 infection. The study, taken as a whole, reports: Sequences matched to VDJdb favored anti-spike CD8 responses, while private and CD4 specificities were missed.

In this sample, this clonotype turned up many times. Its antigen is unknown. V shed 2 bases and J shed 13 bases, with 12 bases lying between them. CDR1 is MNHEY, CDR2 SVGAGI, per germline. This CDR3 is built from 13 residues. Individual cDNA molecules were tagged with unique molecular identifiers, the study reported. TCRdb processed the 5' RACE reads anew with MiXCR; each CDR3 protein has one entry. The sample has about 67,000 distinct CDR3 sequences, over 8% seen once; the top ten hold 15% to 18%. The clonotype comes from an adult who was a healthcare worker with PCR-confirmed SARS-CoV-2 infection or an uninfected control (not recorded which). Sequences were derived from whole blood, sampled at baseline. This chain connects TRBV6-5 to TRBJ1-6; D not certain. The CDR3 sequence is CASSYDPDSPLHF. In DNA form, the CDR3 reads TGTGCCAGCAGTTACGATCCCGACTCGCCCCTCCACTTT.